The present entry profiles one TCR beta chain with its context. Methods used by the authors: Reference gene primer amplification gave estimated nucleated cell counts. The protocol was immunoSEQ multiplex PCR, while the TCRdb copy is restricted to in-frame clones and leaves out a portion. That table furnishes V, J and clone size, whereas the DNA furnished D and trimming. This table holds roughly 65,000 clones, about 81% found once. These data originate in a study of blood T cell repertoires in COVID-19. Study at large: Italy, Spain and the United States were the sources of the convalescent and acute COVID-19 samples. The analysed material was cDNA or gDNA that came from T cells, B-cell-depleted T cells, or PBMCs.

The origin of this receptor is a man older than 75 with acute or convalescent COVID-19. The sequenced sample consisted of peripheral blood.

DNA of the CDR3: TGTGCCAGTAGTCCCCCAGGGGGGAGCAATCAGCCCCAGCATTTT. Translating gives CASSPPGGSNQPQHF. This sequence joins TRBV19 and TRBJ1-5; 7 positions match TRBD1. V lost 5 bases, J lost 1 base, and 5 bases stayed unmatched. CDR3 length: 15 amino acids. Per germline, CDR1 LNHDA and CDR2 SQIVND (reference sequence).